These 32 T cell receptor beta chains were all obtained from the same sample, sequenced in a study of Graves' ophthalmopathy and Graves' hyperthyroidism. Researchers took RNA transcripts and amplified TCR beta CDR3 regions from them. HTBI-primed first-round RT-PCR preceded second-round multiplex PCR. A single record per CDR3 protein comes from TCRdb applying MiXCR to the multiplex PCR reads. Of 740,000 or so distinct CDR3 sequences listed, 40% were seen once; the top ten hold about 40%. Sequenced sample: peripheral blood. These receptors all come from an adult man with Graves' ophthalmopathy.

V is TRBV11-1 and J is TRBJ1-1; a weak D match, TRBD1 (5 bases). The CDR3 runs to 14 residues. Trimming took off 5 bases at V and 8 bases at J, with 18 bases between the two ends. Germline V gives CDR1 SGHAT, CDR2 FQDESV (reference sequence). The CDR3 reads CASSPPGASPEAFF. The CDR3, as DNA: TGTGCCAGCAGCCCCCCCGGGGCTTCTCCAGAAGCTTTCTTT.

In this sample, this clonotype turned up many times. This rearrangement joins TRBV19 to TRBJ1-6, with D possibly being TRBD1 (6 bases). The CDR3 spans 15 residues. Germline V gene data show CDR1 as LNHDA and CDR2 as SQIVND (reference sequence). The germline V and J ends were trimmed by 7 bases and 4 bases, with 14 bases remaining between them. The chain's CDR3 is CASNDFRGYNSPLHF. In nucleotides, the CDR3 is TGTGCCAGTAACGACTTCAGGGGTTATAATTCACCCCTCCACTTT.

This chain links TRBV9 with TRBJ2-7; 8 bases align to TRBD2. From germline, CDR1 is SGDLS and CDR2 YYNGEE. The CDR3 has 15 amino acids. J gave up 3 bases and V 4 bases, and 9 bases lay outside the gene matches. CDR3 sequence reads: CASSLRAGGFYEQYF. CDR3 sequence (DNA): TGTGCCAGCAGCCTTCGGGCGGGAGGATTCTACGAGCAGTACTTC.

Many counts were recorded for this clonotype. The chain joins TRBV2 to TRBJ2-7, with a weak D call TRBD2 (6 bases). V dropped 5 bases and J dropped 4 bases, with 12 bases sitting between them. This CDR3 is 13 amino acids long. Looked up from germline, CDR1 is SNHLY and CDR2 is FYNNEI. Here the CDR3 DNA reads TGTGCCAGCAGTCGACTAGTACGATACGAGCAGTACTTC. Its protein is CASSRLVRYEQYF.

The genes are TRBV7-2 and TRBJ2-2; D may match TRBD1 or TRBD2 (6 bases each). The CDR3 is 18 amino acids. Germline CDR1 reads SGHTA; CDR2 reads FQGNSA. V gave up 5 bases and J gave up 4 bases, with 23 bases separating them. The CDR3 DNA is TGTGCCAGCAGCCCCCGTCCGGAAGGGGGAGGACCCACCGGGGAGCTGTTTTTT. Encoded protein: CASSPRPEGGGPTGELFF.

Many counts were recorded for this clonotype. This chain connects TRBV7-8 to TRBJ2-5, with TRBD1 identical over 9 bases. The CDR3 runs to 15 residues. The V gene end was trimmed by 4 bases and the J gene end by 5 bases; junction bases not matched to a gene: 8. CDR1 is SGHVS and CDR2 is FQNEAQ in the germline V gene. The CDR3 sequence: CASSYRDRVSETQYF. The CDR3 nucleotides are TGTGCCAGCAGCTACCGGGACAGGGTGAGCGAGACCCAGTACTTC.

The chain uses TRBV10-3 and TRBJ2-5; D possibly corresponds to TRBD2 (6 bases). In germline, CDR1 is ENHRY, CDR2 SYGVKD. With 3 bases removed from V and 5 bases from J, the gap between germline ends came to 22 bases. This CDR3 is 17 amino acids long. CDR3 in amino acids: CAISDQVGRNTGETQYF. CDR3 nucleotide sequence: TGTGCCATCAGTGACCAGGTGGGGAGGAACACCGGGGAGACCCAGTACTTC.

This clonotype came up a few times. J is TRBJ2-5 and V is TRBV20-1, with TRBD1 identical over 9 bases. The length of the CDR3 is 15 residues. Germline CDR1 and CDR2: DFQATT and SNEGSKA (reference sequence). V lost 3 bases to trimming and J lost 2 bases; unmatched junction nucleotides: 7. CDR3 sequence (DNA): TGCAGTGCTAGCCTAACAGGGGGCCCGCAAGAGACCCAGTACTTC. Protein sequence: CSASLTGGPQETQYF.

This clonotype came up once. The chain carries TRBV29-1 and TRBJ2-1; no reliable D call. Trimming took off 8 bases at V and 1 base at J, with 18 bases between the two ends. CDR3 size: 15 residues. Germline values: CDR1 SQVTM, CDR2 ANQGSEA. DNA for the CDR3: TGCAGCTCGTGGACGGAACGATCTTCCTACAATGAGCAGTTCTTC. The encoded protein is CSSWTERSSYNEQFF.

At least ten counts were recorded for this clonotype. This chain connects TRBV7-9 to TRBJ1-2, with no clear D. This CDR3 is built from 15 residues. The germline CDR1 and CDR2 sequences are SEHNR and FQNEAQ (reference sequence). With 4 bases removed from V and 4 bases from J, the gap between germline ends came to 16 bases. The CDR3 loop is CASSSRGLTGYGYTF. CDR3 coding DNA: TGTGCCAGCAGCTCACGCGGACTAACCGGCTATGGCTACACCTTC. The full variable domain, with the rest looked up from reference TRBV7-9 and TRBJ1-2, is DTGVSQNPRHKITKRGQNVTFRCDPISEHNRLYWYRQTLGQGPEFLTYFQNEAQLEKSRLLSDRFSAERPKGSFSTLEIQRTEQGDSAMYLCASSSRGLTGYGYTFGSGTRLTVV.

The J gene is TRBJ2-5, the V gene TRBV6-1; D tentatively fits TRBD1 or TRBD2 (5 bases each). Trimming stripped 8 bases from V and 10 bases from J, with 14 bases between. Germline-derived CDR1 and CDR2 are MNHNS and SASEGT. There are 11 residues in the CDR3. The chain's CDR3 is CASHLRGNQYF. CDR3 bases: TGTGCCAGCCACCTCCGGGGCAACCAGTACTTC.

The rearrangement links TRBV7-9 to TRBJ1-1; D ambiguous. CDR1 and CDR2 (germline): SEHNR, FQNEAQ (reference sequence). The CDR3 runs to 16 residues. Trimming removed 5 bases at V and 1 base at J, with 17 bases between. CDR3: CASSLPRSYTNTEAFF. Here the CDR3 DNA reads TGTGCCAGCAGCCTCCCTAGGTCCTATACGAACACTGAAGCTTTCTTT.

The table lists this clonotype with many counts. V and J are TRBV10-3 and TRBJ1-3; a weak D match, TRBD1 (6 bases). Deletions cut 5 bases from V and 2 bases from J, with 13 bases between. Germline lookup yields CDR1 ENHRY and CDR2 SYGVKD. CDR3 size: 15 residues. CDR3: CAISPQGTAGNTIYF. In nucleotides, the CDR3 is TGTGCCATCAGTCCACAGGGTACGGCTGGAAACACCATATATTTT.

This clonotype has a handful of counts. The chain is built from TRBV24-1 and TRBJ1-3, with 8 bases that match TRBD1. Germline-derived CDR1 and CDR2 are KGHDR and SFDVKD. This CDR3 contains 14 residues. With 9 bases clipped from V and 0 bases from J, the junction kept 3 bases outside the gene matches. The CDR3, as DNA: TGTGCCACCCGTGGGACAGGCTCTGGAAACACCATATATTTT. It is translated as CATRGTGSGNTIYF.

The V gene is TRBV20-1, the J gene TRBJ1-2; possibly TRBD1 for D (5 bases). Trimming shortened V by 3 bases and J by 4 bases, and 21 bases separated the two germline ends. The germline CDR1 and CDR2 sequences are DFQATT and SNEGSKA (reference sequence). CDR3 size: 16 residues. This CDR3 is CSASGPAALGGYGYTF. As DNA, the CDR3 is TGCAGTGCTAGCGGTCCGGCCGCCCTGGGGGGCTATGGCTACACCTTC.

The genes are TRBV2 and TRBJ1-1, with D uncertain. This CDR3 comprises 13 residues. Germline CDR1 and CDR2: SNHLY and FYNNEI. V lost 8 bases and J lost 2, with 12 bases in between. CDR3: CASSPTQNTEAFF. DNA for the CDR3: TGTGCCAGCTCACCAACACAAAACACTGAAGCTTTCTTT.

This rearrangement joins TRBV7-9 to TRBJ2-2; possibly TRBD2 for D (5 bases). The CDR3 is 16 amino acids. From germline, CDR1 is SEHNR and CDR2 FQNEAQ (reference sequence). Trimming cost V 6 bases and J 0 bases, with 14 bases left between them. The chain's CDR3 is CASRDTSTPNTGELFF. The CDR3 nucleotides are TGTGCCAGCAGGGATACTAGTACGCCGAACACCGGGGAGCTGTTTTTT.

This clonotype appeared a few times. This chain connects TRBV7-9 to TRBJ2-2; 13 bases line up with TRBD2. This CDR3 contains 15 residues. Per the germline V gene, CDR1 is SEHNR and CDR2 is FQNEAQ (reference sequence). Trimming cost V 8 bases and J 2 bases; bases outside gene matches: 2. The CDR3 reads CASGTSGTNTGELFF. CDR3 in DNA: TGTGCCAGCGGGACTAGCGGGACCAACACCGGGGAGCTGTTTTTT.

The chain recombines TRBV2 with TRBJ1-2; 8 nucleotides align to TRBD1. This CDR3 is 14 amino acids long. V lost 3 bases and J lost 7; bases outside the gene matches: 7. Per germline, CDR1 SNHLY and CDR2 FYNNEI. CDR3 amino acids: CASSDWTGPTGYTF. The DNA for the CDR3 is TGTGCCAGCAGTGATTGGACAGGGCCAACTGGCTACACCTTC.

J is TRBJ1-5 and V is TRBV7-9, with 8 bases fitting TRBD1. The CDR3 loop spans 17 amino acids. Trimming took 0 bases from V and 6 from J; bases not matched to a gene: 10. CDR1 is SEHNR, CDR2 FQNEAQ, per germline (reference sequence). The DNA of the CDR3 is TGTGCCAGCAGCTTAGCGAGCGCAGGGGGCTTGGGTCAGCCCCAGCATTTT. Translation: CASSLASAGGLGQPQHF.

The sample holds many counts of this clonotype. V gene TRBV29-1 combines with J gene TRBJ1-2, with unresolved D. Trimming cost V 6 bases and J 0 bases, with 11 bases left between them. The CDR3 length is 13 residues. Germline lookup yields CDR1 SQVTM and CDR2 ANQGSEA. The CDR3 region has the DNA TGCAGCGTGACAACGGGCTCTAACTATGGCTACACCTTC. Amino acid sequence: CSVTTGSNYGYTF.

This chain uses TRBV20-1 with TRBJ2-5, with 8 bases that match TRBD1. Germline V lookup: CDR1 DFQATT, CDR2 SNEGSKA (reference sequence). The junction had 3 bases not matched to a gene; V was cut back by 5 bases and J by 1 base. CDR3 length: 13 amino acids. The CDR3 bases are TGCAGTGCTGTAGGGACAGGCCAAGAGACCCAGTACTTC. Residues: CSAVGTGQETQYF.

Comments on this clonotype: This clone may be a read error of a much larger clone one base away. The genes are TRBV29-1 and TRBJ2-7; 10 positions agree with TRBD1. CDR1 and CDR2 from the germline V gene are SQVTM and ANQGSEA. This CDR3 is built from 14 residues. The J segment lost 6 bases and the V segment lost 1 base, leaving 6 bases of the junction unmatched. The CDR3 loop is CSVEAPGQGCEQYF. The CDR3 DNA reads as TGCAGCGTTGAAGCTCCGGGACAGGGGTGCGAGCAGTACTTC.

The chain couples TRBV25-1 to TRBJ1-6; TRBD1 aligns across 7 bases. V was pared by 9 bases and J by 7 bases, with 9 bases of the junction left unmatched. Germline V lookup: CDR1 MGHDK, CDR2 SYGVNS. This CDR3 spans 14 amino acids. CDR3 loop: CASFRGSANSPLHF. CDR3 nucleotide sequence: TGTGCCAGTTTCAGGGGGTCTGCGAATTCACCCCTCCACTTT.

The CDR3, as DNA: TGTGCCACCAGCAGAGATCGCAGTCAAGAGACCCAGTACTTC. Encoded protein: CATSRDRSQETQYF. The chain employs TRBV15 and TRBJ2-5; D remains unclear. CDR1 LNHNV and CDR2 YYDKDF come from the germline V gene (reference sequence). With 0 bases removed from V and 2 bases from J, the gap between germline ends came to 7 bases. CDR3 length: 14 residues.

CDR3 amino acids: CSARAGQGRSRNSPLHF. CDR3 DNA: TGCAGTGCTAGGGCAGGACAGGGACGGTCGCGGAATTCACCCCTCCACTTT. This chain uses TRBV20-1 with TRBJ1-6; 8 bases match TRBD1. Germline CDR1 and CDR2: DFQATT and SNEGSKA (reference sequence). V lost 3 bases, J lost 7 bases, and 14 bases stayed unmatched. The CDR3 is made up of 17 amino acids.

The DNA for the CDR3 is TGTGCCAGTACGGGGACAGGGGCGGGAGAAAAACTGTTTTTT. Translating gives CASTGTGAGEKLFF. The chain couples TRBV19 to TRBJ1-4, with TRBD1 identical over 10 bases. CDR1 is LNHDA, CDR2 SQIVND, per germline (reference sequence). Trimming removed 7 bases from V and 8 bases from J; junction bases left unmatched: 7. There are 14 residues in the CDR3.

CDR3 nucleotide sequence: TGTGCCGTAATAGGGGAATACGGGGCCAACGTCCTGACTTTC. Its translation: CAVIGEYGANVLTF. The chain joins TRBV19 to TRBJ2-6; D may be TRBD1 (5 bases). The CDR3 consists of 14 residues. Germline lookup yields CDR1 LNHDA and CDR2 SQIVND (reference sequence). V was clipped by 11 bases and J by 4 bases, with 15 bases between them. The full variable domain, its missing parts supplied by reference TRBV19 and TRBJ2-6, is DGGITQSPKYLFRKEGQNVTLSCEQNLNHDAMYWYRQDPGQGLRLIYYSQIVNDFQKGDIAEGYSVSREKKESFPLTVTSAQKNPTAFYLCAVIGEYGANVLTFGAGSRLTVL.

This clonotype was seen more than once but under ten times. V and J are TRBV7-8 and TRBJ1-1; D unresolved. The CDR3 is 13 amino acids. Germline CDR1 and CDR2: SGHVS and FQNEAQ. Trimming cost V 1 base and J 11 bases, with 14 bases left between them. The chain's CDR3 is CASSLEWLGTAFF. DNA for the CDR3: TGTGCCAGCAGCTTAGAATGGTTAGGAACGGCTTTCTTT.

This clonotype came up many times. The chain uses TRBV5-6 and TRBJ2-7, with TRBD1 matching over 8 bases. Per the germline V gene, CDR1 is SGHDT and CDR2 is YYEEEE. The CDR3 is 13 amino acids. J lost 7 bases, V lost 8 bases, and 11 bases had no gene match. CDR3 in amino acids: CASRPTGVREQYF. The CDR3 bases are TGTGCCAGTCGTCCGACAGGGGTACGAGAGCAGTACTTC.

J is TRBJ2-7 and V is TRBV5-6, with D unclear. This CDR3 is built from 15 residues. CDR1 and CDR2 (germline): SGHDT, YYEEEE. Trimming shortened V by 1 base and J by 0 bases, and 11 bases separated the two germline ends. Here the CDR3 DNA reads TGTGCCAGCAGCTTGTGGGCGGCCAGCTCCTACGAGCAGTACTTC. Translation: CASSLWAASSYEQYF. The variable domain in full, completed from reference TRBV5-6 and TRBJ2-7, reads DAGVTQSPTHLIKTRGQQVTLRCSPKSGHDTVSWYQQALGQGPQFIFQYYEEEERQRGNFPDRFSGHQFPNYSSELNVNALLLGDSALYLCASSLWAASSYEQYFGPGTRLTVT.

This clonotype was counted at least ten times. V usage is TRBV9 and J usage is TRBJ1-6, with a weak D call TRBD1 (5 bases). This CDR3 comprises 14 residues. Looked up from germline, CDR1 is SGDLS and CDR2 is YYNGEE. V lost 0 bases, J lost 10 bases, and 11 bases lay in between. The CDR3 reads CASSVGGERSPLHF. In DNA, the CDR3 is TGTGCCAGCAGCGTAGGGGGGGAACGGTCACCCCTCCACTTT.